The table lists the clone carrying this TCR beta chain with many counts. What it binds is unknown. The cDNA was generated by 5'RACE with 10-nucleotide random UMIs. Over 160 million TCR-beta sequences, together covering 15-18 subjects, were produced by every individual sequencing run that was carried out. TCRdb passed the 5' RACE reads through MiXCR, listing each CDR3 protein once. The sample has some 65,000 distinct CDR3 sequences; 5.2% are singletons. The entry originates in a study of neurological immune-mediated disorders. The germline gives CDR1 SQVTM, CDR2 ANQGSEA. This CDR3 is 12 amino acids long. The germline V and J ends were trimmed by 7 bases and 3 bases, with 12 bases remaining between them. The unsorted libraries were made from 2 million PBMCs kept at -80 C. The study's findings and limits: HTLV-1-associated myelopathy displayed the greatest TCR clonal expansion, and multiple sclerosis exhibited the smallest, lower than that of healthy controls.

Sequencing was done on a sample of PBMCs. The chain employs TRBV29-1 and TRBJ1-1; D possibly corresponds to TRBD1 (5 bases). The TCR was taken from a woman aged 25 to 39 with multiple sclerosis. For the CDR3, the DNA is TGCAGCGCCCGGGACGAGTACACTGAAGCTTTCTTT. It specifies CSARDEYTEAFF. The complete variable domain, with remaining parts taken from reference TRBV29-1 and TRBJ1-1, reads SAVISQKPSRDICQRGTSLTIQCQVDSQVTMMFWYRQQPGQSLTLIATANQGSEATYESGFVIDKFPISRPNLTFSTLTVSNMSPEDSSIYLCSARDEYTEAFFGQGTRLTVV.